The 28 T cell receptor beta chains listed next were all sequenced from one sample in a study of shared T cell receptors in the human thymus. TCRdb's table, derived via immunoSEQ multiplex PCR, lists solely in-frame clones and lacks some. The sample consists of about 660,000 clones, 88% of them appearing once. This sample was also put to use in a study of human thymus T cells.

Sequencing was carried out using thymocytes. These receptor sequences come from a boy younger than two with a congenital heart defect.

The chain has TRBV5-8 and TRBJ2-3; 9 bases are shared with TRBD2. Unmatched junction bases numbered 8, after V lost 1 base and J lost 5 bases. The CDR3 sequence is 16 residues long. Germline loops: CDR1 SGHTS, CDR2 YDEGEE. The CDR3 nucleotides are TGTGCCAGCAGCTTGAGAGGTCTAGCGGGGTTAGATACGCAGTATTTT. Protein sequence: CASSLRGLAGLDTQYF.

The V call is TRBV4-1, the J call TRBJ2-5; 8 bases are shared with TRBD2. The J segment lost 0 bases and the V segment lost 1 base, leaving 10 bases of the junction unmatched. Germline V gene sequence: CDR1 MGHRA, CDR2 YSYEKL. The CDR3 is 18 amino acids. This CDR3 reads CASSQGPSPREDQETQYF. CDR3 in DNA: TGCGCCAGCAGCCAAGGACCCTCCCCGCGGGAGGACCAAGAGACCCAGTACTTC.

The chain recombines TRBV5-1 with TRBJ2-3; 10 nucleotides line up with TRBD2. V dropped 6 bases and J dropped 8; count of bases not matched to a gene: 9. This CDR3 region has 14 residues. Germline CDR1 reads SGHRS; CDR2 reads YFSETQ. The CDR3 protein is CASMEAGGHSTQYF. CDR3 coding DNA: TGCGCCAGCATGGAAGCGGGAGGGCATAGTACGCAGTATTTT.

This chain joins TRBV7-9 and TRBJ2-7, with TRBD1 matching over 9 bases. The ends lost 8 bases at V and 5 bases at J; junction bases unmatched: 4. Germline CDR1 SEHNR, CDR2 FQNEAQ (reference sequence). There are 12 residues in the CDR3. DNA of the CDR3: TGTGCCAGCCGGACAGGGGCGGACGAGCAGTACTTC. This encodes CASRTGADEQYF. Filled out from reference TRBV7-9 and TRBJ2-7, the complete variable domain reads DTGVSQNPRHKITKRGQNVTFRCDPISEHNRLYWYRQTLGQGPEFLTYFQNEAQLEKSRLLSDRFSAERPKGSFSTLEIQRTEQGDSAMYLCASRTGADEQYFGPGTRLTVT.

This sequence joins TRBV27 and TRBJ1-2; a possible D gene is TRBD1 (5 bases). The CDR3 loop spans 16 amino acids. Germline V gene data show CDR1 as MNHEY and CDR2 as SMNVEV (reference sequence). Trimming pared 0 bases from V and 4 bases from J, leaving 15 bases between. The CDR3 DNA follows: TGTGCCAGCAGTTTATCAACAGGCGGAAAAACCTATGGCTACACCTTC. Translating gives CASSLSTGGKTYGYTF.

CDR3 loop: CASGLIPLAAGLPNGDTQYF. Here the CDR3 DNA reads TGTGCTAGTGGTTTGATACCGCTGGCGGCAGGGTTGCCAAACGGAGATACGCAGTATTTT. This chain uses TRBV12-5 with TRBJ2-3, with a weak D call TRBD1 (5 bases). This CDR3 spans 20 amino acids. Germline CDR1 reads LGHNT; CDR2 reads FRNRAP. V lost 2 bases to trimming and J lost 5 bases, with 29 bases between them.

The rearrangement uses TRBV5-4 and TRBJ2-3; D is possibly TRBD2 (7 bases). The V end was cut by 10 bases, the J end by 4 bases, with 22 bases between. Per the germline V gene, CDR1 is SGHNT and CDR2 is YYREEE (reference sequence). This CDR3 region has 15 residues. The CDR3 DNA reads TGTGCCCTCACAACGGGGGGCAAAAGGGCAGATACGCAGTATTTT. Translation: CALTTGGKRADTQYF.

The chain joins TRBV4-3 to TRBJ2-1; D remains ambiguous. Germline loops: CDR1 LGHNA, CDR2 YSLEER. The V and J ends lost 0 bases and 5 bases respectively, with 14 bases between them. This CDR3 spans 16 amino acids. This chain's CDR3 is CASSQDAGPHDNEQFF. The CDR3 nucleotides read TGCGCCAGCAGCCAAGACGCAGGCCCTCACGACAATGAGCAGTTCTTC.

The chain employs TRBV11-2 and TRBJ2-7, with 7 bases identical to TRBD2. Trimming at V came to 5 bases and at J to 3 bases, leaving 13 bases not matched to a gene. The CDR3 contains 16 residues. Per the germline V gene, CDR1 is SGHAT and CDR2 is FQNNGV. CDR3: CASSPPLAGVLYEQYF. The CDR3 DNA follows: TGTGCCAGCAGCCCCCCATTGGCGGGGGTTCTCTACGAGCAGTACTTC.

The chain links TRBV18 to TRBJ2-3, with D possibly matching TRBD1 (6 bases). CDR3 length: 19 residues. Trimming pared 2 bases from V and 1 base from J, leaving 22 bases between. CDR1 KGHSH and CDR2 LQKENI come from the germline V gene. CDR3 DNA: TGTGCCAGCTCACCATTGACAGGACCCTCACCCACCCGCACAGATACGCAGTATTTT. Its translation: CASSPLTGPSPTRTDTQYF.

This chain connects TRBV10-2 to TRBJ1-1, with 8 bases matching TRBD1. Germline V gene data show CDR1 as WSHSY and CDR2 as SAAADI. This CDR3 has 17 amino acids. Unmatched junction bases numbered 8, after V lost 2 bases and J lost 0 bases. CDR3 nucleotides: TGCGCCAGCAGTGAGGGAACCGGGACAGGAATGAACACTGAAGCTTTCTTT. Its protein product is CASSEGTGTGMNTEAFF.

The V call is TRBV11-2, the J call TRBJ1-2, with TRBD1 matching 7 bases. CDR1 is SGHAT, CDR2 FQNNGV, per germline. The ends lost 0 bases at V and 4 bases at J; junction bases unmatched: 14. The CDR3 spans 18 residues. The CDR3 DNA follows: TGTGCCAGCAGCTTAGAGGGGGCCGGGACAGATCTAACCTATGGCTACACCTTC. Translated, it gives CASSLEGAGTDLTYGYTF.

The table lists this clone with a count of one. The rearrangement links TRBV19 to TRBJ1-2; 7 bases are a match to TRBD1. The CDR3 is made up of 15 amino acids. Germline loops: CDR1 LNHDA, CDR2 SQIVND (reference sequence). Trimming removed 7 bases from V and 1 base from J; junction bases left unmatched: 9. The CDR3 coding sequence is TGTGCCAGTACCCGAGACAGGGCGCATAACTATGGCTACACCTTC. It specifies CASTRDRAHNYGYTF.

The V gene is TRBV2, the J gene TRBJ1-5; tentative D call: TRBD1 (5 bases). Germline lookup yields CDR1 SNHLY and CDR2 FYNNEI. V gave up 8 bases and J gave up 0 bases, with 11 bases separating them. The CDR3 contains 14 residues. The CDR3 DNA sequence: TGTGCCAGCGGGTGGGGGGTTAGCAATCAGCCCCAGCATTTT. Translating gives CASGWGVSNQPQHF.

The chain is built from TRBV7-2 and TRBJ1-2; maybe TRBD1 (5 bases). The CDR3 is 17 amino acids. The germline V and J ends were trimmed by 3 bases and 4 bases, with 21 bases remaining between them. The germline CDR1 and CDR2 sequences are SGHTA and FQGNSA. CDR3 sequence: CASSLKPPTLGGYGYTF. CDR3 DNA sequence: TGTGCCAGCAGCTTGAAGCCACCGACATTGGGGGGCTATGGCTACACCTTC.

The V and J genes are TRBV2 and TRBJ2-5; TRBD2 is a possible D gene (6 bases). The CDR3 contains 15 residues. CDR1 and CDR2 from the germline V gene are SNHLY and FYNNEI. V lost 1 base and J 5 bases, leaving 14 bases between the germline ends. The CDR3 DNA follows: TGTGCCAGCAGTGAAGGGGGGGAGTGGGGGGAGACCCAGTACTTC. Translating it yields CASSEGGEWGETQYF. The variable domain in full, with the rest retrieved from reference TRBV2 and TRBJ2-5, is EPEVTQTPSHQVTQMGQEVILRCVPISNHLYFYWYRQILGQKVEFLVSFYNNEISEKSEIFDDQFSVERPDGSNFTLKIRSTKLEDSAMYFCASSEGGEWGETQYFGPGTRLLVL.

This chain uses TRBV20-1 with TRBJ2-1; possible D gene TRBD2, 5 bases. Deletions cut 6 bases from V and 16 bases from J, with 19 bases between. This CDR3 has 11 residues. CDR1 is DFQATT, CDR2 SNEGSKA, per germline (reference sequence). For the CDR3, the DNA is TGCAGTGCCCAGAGGGCCGGACGAGGATTCTTC. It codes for CSAQRAGRGFF.

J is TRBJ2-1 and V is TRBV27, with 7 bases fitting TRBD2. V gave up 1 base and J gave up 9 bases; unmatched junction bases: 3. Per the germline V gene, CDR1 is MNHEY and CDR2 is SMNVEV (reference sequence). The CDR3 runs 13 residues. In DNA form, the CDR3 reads TGTGCCAGCAGTTTATGGGAGGGCGGTGAGCAGTTCTTC. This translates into CASSLWEGGEQFF.

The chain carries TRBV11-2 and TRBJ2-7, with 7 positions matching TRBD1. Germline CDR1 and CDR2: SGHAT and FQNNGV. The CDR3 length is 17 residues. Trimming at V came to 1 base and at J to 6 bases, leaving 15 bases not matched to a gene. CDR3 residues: CASSLGKTGPLPSEQYF. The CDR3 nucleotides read TGTGCCAGCAGCTTAGGAAAGACAGGGCCACTCCCCTCCGAGCAGTACTTC.

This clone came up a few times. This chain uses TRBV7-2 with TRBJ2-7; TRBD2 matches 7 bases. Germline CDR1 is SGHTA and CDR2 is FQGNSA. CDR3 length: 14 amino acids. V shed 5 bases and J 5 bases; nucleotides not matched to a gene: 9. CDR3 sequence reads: CASSPPGDYHEQYF. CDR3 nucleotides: TGTGCCAGCAGCCCTCCCGGGGACTATCACGAGCAGTACTTC.

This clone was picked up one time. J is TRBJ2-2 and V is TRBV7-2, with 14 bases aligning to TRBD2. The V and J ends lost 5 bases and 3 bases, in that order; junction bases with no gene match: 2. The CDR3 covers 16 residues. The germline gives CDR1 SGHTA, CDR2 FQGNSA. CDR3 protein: CASSPGLAGDTGELFF. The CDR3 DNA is TGTGCCAGCAGCCCGGGACTAGCGGGGGACACCGGGGAGCTGTTTTTT.

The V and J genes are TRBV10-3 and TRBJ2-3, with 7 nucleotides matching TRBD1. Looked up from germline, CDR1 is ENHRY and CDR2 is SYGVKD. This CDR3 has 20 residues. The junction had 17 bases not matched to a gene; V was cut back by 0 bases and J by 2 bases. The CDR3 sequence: CAISESGTAGRLGTTDTQYF. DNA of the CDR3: TGTGCCATCAGTGAGTCGGGGACAGCCGGTAGACTGGGGACCACAGATACGCAGTATTTT.

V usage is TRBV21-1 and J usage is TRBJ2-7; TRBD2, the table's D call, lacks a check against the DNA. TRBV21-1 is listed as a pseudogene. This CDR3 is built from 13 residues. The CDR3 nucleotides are TGTGCCAGCAGCCCAAGCGTTGAGGACGAGCAGTACTTC. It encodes CASSPSVEDEQYF.

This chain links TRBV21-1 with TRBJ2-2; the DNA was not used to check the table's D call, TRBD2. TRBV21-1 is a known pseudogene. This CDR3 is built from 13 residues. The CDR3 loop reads CASSERVTGELFF. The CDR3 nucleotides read TGTGCCAGCAGCGAGAGGGTCACCGGGGAGCTGTTTTTT.

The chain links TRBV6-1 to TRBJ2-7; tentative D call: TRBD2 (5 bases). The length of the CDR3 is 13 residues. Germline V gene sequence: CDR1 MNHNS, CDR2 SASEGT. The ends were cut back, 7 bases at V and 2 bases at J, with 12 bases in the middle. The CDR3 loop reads CASTRAGAYEQYF. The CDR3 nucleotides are TGTGCCAGCACCCGGGCCGGGGCCTACGAGCAGTACTTC.

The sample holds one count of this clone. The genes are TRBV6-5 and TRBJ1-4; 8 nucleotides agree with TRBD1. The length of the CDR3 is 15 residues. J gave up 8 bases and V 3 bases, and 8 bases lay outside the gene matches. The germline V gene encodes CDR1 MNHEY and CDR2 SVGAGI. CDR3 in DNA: TGTGCCAGCAGTTATCTTGGACAGGGACGGGAAAAACTGTTTTTT. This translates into CASSYLGQGREKLFF.

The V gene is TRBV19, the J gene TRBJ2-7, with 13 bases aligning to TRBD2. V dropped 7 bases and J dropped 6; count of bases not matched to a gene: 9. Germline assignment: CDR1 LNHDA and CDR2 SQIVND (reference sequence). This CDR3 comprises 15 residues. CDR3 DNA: TGTGCCAGTAAGGGAATGGGACTAGCGGGACTCGAGCAGTACTTC. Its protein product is CASKGMGLAGLEQYF.

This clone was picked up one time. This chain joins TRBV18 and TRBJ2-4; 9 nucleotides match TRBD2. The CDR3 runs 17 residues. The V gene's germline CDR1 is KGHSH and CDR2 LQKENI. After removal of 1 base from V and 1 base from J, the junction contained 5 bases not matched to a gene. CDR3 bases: TGTGCCAGCTCACCACGGGGCGGGAGGGGGGCCAAAAACATTCAGTACTTC. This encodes CASSPRGGRGAKNIQYF.